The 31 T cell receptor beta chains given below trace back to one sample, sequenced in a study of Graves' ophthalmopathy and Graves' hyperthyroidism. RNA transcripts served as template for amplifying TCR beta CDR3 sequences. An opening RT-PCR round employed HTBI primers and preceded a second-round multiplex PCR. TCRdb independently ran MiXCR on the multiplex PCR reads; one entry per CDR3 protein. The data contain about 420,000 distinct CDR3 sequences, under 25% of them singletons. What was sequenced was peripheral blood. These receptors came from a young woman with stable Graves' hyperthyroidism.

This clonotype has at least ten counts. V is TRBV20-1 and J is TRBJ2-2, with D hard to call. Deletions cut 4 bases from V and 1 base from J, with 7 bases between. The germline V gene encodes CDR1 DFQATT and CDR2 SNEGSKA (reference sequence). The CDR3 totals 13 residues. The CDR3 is CSANRKNTGELFF. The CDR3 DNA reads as TGCAGTGCTAATCGGAAGAACACCGGGGAGCTGTTTTTT.

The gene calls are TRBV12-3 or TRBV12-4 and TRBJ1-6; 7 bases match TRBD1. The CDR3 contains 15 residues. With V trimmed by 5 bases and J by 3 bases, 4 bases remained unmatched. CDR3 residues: CASSGRQGYNSPLHF. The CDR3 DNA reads TGTGCCAGCAGTGGCAGACAGGGCTATAATTCACCCCTCCACTTT.

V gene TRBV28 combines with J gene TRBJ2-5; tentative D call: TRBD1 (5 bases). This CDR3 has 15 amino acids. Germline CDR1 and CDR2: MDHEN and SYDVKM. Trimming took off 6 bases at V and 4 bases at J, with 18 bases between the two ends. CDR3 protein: CASSELDISRETQYF. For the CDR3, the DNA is TGTGCCAGCAGCGAATTGGACATATCTCGAGAGACCCAGTACTTC.

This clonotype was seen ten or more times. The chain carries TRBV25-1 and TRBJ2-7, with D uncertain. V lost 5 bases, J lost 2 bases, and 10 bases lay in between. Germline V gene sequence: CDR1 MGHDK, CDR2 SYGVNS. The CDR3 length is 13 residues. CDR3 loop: CASSHLGTYEQYF. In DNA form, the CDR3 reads TGTGCCAGCAGTCACCTAGGAACCTACGAGCAGTACTTC.

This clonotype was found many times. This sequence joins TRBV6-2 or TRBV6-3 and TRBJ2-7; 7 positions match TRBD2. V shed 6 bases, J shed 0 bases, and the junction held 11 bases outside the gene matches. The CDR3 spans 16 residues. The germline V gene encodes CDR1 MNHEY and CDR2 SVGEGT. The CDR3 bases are TGTGCCAGCAGCGATCCGAAAGCGGGAAGCTCCTACGAGCAGTACTTC. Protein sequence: CASSDPKAGSSYEQYF.

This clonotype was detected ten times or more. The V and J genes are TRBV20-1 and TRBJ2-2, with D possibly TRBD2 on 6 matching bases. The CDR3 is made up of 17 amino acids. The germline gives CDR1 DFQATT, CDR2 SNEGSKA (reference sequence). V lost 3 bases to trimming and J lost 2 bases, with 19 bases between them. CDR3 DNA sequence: TGCAGTGCTAGGAGGAGGGGCGCGGGTAGAAACACCGGGGAGCTGTTTTTT. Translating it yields CSARRRGAGRNTGELFF.

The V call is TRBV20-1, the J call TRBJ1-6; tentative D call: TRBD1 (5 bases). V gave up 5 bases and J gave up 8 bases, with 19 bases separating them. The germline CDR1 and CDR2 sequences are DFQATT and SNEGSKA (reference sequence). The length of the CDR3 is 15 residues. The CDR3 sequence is CSASQWGDAHSPLHF. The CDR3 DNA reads TGCAGTGCTTCCCAATGGGGGGATGCTCATTCACCCCTCCACTTT.

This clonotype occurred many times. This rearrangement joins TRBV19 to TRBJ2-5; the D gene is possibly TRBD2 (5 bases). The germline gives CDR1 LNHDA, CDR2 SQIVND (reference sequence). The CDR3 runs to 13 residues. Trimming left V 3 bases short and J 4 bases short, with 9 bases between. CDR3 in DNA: TGTGCCAGTAGTATTGACTACTCAGAGACCCAGTACTTC. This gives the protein CASSIDYSETQYF. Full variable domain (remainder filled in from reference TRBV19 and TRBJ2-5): DGGITQSPKYLFRKEGQNVTLSCEQNLNHDAMYWYRQDPGQGLRLIYYSQIVNDFQKGDIAEGYSVSREKKESFPLTVTSAQKNPTAFYLCASSIDYSETQYFGPGTRLLVL.

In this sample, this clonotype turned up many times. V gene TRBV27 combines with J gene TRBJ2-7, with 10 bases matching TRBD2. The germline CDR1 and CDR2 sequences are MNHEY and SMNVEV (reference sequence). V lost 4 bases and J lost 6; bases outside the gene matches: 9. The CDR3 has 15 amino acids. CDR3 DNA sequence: TGTGCCAGCAGTTACGCCGGGACTAGCGCGGCCGAGCAGTACTTC. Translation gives CASSYAGTSAAEQYF.

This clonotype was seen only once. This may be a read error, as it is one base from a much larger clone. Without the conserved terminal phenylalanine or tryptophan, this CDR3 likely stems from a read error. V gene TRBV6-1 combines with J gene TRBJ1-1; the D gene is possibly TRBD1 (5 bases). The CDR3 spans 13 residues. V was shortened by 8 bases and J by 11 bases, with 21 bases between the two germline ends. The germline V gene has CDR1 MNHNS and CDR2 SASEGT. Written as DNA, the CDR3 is TGTGCCAGCGCCAAGGGACGCCTTCGAGATGCTTTCTTG. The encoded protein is CASAKGRLRDAFL.

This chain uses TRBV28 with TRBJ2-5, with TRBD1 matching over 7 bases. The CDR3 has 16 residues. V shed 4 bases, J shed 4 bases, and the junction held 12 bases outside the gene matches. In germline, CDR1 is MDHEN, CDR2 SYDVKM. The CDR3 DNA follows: TGTGCCAGCAGTTCACTTAACAGGGGTGCAGGAGAGACCCAGTACTTC. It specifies CASSSLNRGAGETQYF.

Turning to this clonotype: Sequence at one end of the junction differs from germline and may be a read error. The CDR3 DNA is TGTGCCGGCAGCCCGAACAGGGCCGGCGGGGAGCTGTTTTTT. Translating it yields CAGSPNRAGGELFF. The chain couples TRBV11-1 to TRBJ2-2, with D tentatively TRBD1 (6 bases). The CDR3 is 14 residues long. Germline CDR1 reads SGHAT; CDR2 reads FQDESV (reference sequence).

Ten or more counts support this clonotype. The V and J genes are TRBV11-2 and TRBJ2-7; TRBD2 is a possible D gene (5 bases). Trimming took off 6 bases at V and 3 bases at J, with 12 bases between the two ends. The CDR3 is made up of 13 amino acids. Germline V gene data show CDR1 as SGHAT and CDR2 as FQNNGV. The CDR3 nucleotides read TGTGCCAGCAGTCAAGGACTGGACTACGAGCAGTACTTC. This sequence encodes CASSQGLDYEQYF.

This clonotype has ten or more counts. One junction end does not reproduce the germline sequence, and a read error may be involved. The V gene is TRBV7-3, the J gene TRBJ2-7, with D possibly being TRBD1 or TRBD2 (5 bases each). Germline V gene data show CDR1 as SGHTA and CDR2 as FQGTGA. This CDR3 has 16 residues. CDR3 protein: CASSFPKDSDVSEGHF. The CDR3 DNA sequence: TGTGCCAGCAGCTTCCCCAAAGACAGCGACGTATCCGAGGGGCACTTC. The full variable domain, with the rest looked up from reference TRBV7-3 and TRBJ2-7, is GAGVSQTPSNKVTEKGKYVELRCDPISGHTALYWYRQSLGQGPEFLIYFQGTGAADDSGLPNDRFFAVRPEGSVSTLKIQRTERGDSAVYLCASSFPKDSDVSEGHFGPGTRLTVT.

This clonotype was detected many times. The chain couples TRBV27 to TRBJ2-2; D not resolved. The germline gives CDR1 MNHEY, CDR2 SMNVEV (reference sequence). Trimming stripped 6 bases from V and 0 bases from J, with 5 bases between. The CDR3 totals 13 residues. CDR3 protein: CASRPSNTGELFF. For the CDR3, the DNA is TGTGCCAGCAGGCCATCGAACACCGGGGAGCTGTTTTTT.

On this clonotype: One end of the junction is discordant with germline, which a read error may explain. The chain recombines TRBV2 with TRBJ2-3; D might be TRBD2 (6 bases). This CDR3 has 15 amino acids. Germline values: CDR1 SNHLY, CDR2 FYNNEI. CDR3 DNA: TGTGTCAGCAGTGCTCCCGGGAGTAGCACAGATACGCAGTATTTT. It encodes CVSSAPGSSTDTQYF.

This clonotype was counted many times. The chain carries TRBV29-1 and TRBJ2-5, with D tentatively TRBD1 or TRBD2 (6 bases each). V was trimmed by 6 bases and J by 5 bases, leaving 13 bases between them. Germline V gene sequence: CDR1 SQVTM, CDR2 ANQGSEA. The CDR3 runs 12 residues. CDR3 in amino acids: CSVSLGGETQYF. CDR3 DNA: TGCAGCGTGTCTCTAGGGGGGGAGACCCAGTACTTC.

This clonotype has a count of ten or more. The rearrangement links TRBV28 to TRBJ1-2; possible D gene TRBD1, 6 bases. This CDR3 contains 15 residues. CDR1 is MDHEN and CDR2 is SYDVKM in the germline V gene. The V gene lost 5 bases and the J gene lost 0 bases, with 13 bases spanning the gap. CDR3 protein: CASSVQGSSNYGYTF. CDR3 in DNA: TGTGCCAGCAGTGTACAGGGTTCCTCTAACTATGGCTACACCTTC.

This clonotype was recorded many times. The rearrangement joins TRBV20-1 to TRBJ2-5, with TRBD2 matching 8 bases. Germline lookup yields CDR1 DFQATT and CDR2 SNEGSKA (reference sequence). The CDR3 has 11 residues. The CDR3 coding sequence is TGCGGACTAGCCCGGCAAGAGACCCAGTACTTC. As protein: CGLARQETQYF.

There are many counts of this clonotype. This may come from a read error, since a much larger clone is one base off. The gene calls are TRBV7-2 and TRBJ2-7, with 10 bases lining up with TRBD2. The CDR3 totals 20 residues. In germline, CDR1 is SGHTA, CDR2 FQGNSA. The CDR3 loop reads CASSFSPGLAYIRASYGQYF. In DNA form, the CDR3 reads TGTGCCAGCAGCTTCAGTCCGGGACTAGCGTATATTCGGGCATCCTACGGGCAGTACTTC.

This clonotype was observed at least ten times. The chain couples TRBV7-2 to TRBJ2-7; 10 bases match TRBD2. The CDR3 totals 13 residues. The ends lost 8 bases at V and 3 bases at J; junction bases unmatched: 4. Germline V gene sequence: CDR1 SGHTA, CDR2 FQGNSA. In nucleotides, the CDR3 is TGTGCCAGCGGATCTAGCGGGAGCTACGAGCAGTACTTC. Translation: CASGSSGSYEQYF.

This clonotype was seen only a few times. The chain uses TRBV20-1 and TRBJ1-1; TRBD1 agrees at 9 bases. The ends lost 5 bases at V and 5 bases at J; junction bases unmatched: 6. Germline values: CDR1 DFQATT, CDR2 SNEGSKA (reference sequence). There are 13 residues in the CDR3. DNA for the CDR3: TGCAGTGCTTACAGGGGGCCTGGGACTGAAGCTTTCTTT. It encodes CSAYRGPGTEAFF.

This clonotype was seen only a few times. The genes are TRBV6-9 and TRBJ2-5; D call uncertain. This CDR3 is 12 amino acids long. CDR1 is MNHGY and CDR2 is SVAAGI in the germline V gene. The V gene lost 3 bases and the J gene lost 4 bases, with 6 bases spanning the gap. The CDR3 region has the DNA TGTGCCAGCAGTTACGATCCAGAGACCCAGTACTTC. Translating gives CASSYDPETQYF.

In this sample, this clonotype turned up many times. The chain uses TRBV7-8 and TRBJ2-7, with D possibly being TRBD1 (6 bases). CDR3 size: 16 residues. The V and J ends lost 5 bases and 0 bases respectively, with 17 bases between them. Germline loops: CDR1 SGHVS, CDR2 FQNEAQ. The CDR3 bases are TGTGCCAGCAGCACCGGTCACAGGGATAACTCCTACGAGCAGTACTTC. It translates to CASSTGHRDNSYEQYF.

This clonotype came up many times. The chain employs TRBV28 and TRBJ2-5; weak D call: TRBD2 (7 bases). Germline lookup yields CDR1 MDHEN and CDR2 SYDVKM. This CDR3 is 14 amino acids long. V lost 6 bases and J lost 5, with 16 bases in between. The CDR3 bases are TGTGCCAGCAGCTCTGGGGGGGGCTGGGAGACCCAGTACTTC. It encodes CASSSGGGWETQYF.

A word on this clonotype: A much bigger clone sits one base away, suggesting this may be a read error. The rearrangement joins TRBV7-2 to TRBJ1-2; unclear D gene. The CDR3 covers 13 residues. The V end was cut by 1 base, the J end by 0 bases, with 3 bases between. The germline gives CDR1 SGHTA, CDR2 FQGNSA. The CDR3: CASSLDPNYGYTF. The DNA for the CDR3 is TGTGCCAGCAGCTTAGACCCTAACTATGGCTACACCTTC.

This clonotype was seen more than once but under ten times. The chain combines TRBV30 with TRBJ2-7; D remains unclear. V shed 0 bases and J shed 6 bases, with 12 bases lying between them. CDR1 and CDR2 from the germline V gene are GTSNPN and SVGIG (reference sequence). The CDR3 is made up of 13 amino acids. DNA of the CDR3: TGTGCCTGGAGTGTTGAACAGTGGGCCGAGCAGTACTTC. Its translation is CAWSVEQWAEQYF.

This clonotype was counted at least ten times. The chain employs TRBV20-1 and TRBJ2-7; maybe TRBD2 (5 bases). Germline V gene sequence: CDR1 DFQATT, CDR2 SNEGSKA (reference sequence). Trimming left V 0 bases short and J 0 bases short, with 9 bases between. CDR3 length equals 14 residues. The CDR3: CSARDLGSSYEQYF. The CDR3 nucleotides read TGCAGTGCTAGAGATCTGGGGAGCTCCTACGAGCAGTACTTC.

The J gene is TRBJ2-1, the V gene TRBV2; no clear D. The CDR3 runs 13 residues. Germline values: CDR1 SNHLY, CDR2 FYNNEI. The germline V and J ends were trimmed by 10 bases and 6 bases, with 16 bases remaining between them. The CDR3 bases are TGTGCCATCGCAGGTTTCAATTTCAATGAGCAGTTCTTC. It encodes CAIAGFNFNEQFF.

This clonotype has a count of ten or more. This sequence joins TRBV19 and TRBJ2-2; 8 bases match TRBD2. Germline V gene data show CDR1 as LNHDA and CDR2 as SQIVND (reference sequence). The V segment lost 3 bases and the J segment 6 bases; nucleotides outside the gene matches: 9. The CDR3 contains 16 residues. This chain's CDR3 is CASSIRGGRSAGELFF. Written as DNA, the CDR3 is TGTGCCAGTAGTATTCGGGGCGGGAGGAGTGCCGGGGAGCTGTTTTTT.

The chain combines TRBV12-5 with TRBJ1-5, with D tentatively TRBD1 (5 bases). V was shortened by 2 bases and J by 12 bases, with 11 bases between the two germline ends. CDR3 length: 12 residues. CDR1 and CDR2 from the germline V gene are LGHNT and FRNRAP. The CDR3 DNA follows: TGTGCTAGTGGTTTGATCGCAGGGAACCAGCATTTT. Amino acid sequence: CASGLIAGNQHF.